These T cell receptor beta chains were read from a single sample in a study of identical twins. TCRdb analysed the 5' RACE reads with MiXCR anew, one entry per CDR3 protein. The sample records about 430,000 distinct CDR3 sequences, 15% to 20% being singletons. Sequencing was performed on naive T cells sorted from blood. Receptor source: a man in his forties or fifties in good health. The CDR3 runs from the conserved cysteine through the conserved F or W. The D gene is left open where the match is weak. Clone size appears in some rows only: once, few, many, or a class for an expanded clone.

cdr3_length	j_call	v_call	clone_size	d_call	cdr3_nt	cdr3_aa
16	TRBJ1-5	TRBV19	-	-	TGTGCCAGTAGTCCTTTGGGGGTCGCGAGCAATCAGCCCCAGCATTTT	CASSPLGVASNQPQHF
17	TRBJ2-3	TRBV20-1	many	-	TGCAGTGCTAGAGACAGAAAGAGCGGATCGAACACAGATACGCAGTATTTT	CSARDRKSGSNTDTQYF
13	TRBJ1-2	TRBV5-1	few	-	TGCGCCAGCAGCTTGGCCGGGGACGATGGCTACACCTTC	CASSLAGDDGYTF
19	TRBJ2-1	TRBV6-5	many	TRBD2	TGTGCCAGCAGTTTGCATCCTACCCTGACGGGAGGCCCTACCGATGAGCAGTTCTTC	CASSLHPTLTGGPTDEQFF
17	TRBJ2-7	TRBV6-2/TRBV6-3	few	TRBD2	TGTGCCAGCAGCCAGGCATGGGCTAGCGGGAGCCGCCCCGAGCAGTACTTC	CASSQAWASGSRPEQYF
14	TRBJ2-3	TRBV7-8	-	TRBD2	TGTGCCAGCAGCTTAATGGGACTAACAGATACGCAGTATTTT	CASSLMGLTDTQYF
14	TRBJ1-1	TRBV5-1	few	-	TGCGCCAGCAGGCTGGACAACTCGAACACTGAAGCTTTCTTT	CASRLDNSNTEAFF
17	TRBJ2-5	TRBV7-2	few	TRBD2	TGTGCCAGCAGCTTACAAGCGGGGAGAGATGGGCAAGAGACCCAGTACTTC	CASSLQAGRDGQETQYF
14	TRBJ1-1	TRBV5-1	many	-	TGCGCCAGCAGCTTGGACCAGGCAACCCCTGAAGCTTTCTTT	CASSLDQATPEAFF
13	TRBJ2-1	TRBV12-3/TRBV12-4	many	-	TGTGCCAGCAGAATCGGACTTTACAATGAGCAGTTCTTC	CASRIGLYNEQFF
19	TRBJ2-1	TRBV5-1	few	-	TGCGCCAGCAGCTTGTTGGTGCAGGGATCGGGGTTTCCCTACAATGAGCAGTTCTTC	CASSLLVQGSGFPYNEQFF
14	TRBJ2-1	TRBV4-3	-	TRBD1	TGCGCCAGCAGCCGCCTACAGGGGAACAATGAGCAGTTCTTC	CASSRLQGNNEQFF
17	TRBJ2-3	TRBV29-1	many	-	TGCAGCGTGGAGGACCCCAGGGGCCTTGGTAGCACAGATACGCAGTATTTT	CSVEDPRGLGSTDTQYF
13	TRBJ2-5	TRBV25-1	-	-	TGTGCCAGCAGCGGAACACGCCAAGAGACCCAGTACTTC	CASSGTRQETQYF
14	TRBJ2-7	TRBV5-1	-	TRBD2	TGCGCCAGCAGCTTGGGGGCGGGAGACTACGAGCAGTACTTC	CASSLGAGDYEQYF
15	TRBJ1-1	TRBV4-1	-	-	TGCGCCAGCAGCCAACCGGGACTTCCGAACACTGAAGCTTTCTTT	CASSQPGLPNTEAFF
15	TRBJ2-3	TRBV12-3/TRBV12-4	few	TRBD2	TGTGCCAGCAGAATACTAGCGGCTAGCACAGATACGCAGTATTTT	CASRILAASTDTQYF
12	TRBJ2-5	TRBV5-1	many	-	TGCGCCAGCAGCTTGGCCAAGGAGACCCAGTACTTC	CASSLAKETQYF
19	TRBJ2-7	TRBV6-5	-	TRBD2	TGTGCCAGCAGTTATGTGCCGTACCGTCACACTAGCGGGAGTCACGAGCAGTACTTC	CASSYVPYRHTSGSHEQYF
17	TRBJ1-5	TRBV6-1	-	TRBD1	TGTGCCAGCAGCCACCCGACAGGGACCGGGGGCAATCAGCCCCAGCATTTT	CASSHPTGTGGNQPQHF
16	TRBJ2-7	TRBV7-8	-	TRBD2	TGTGCCAGCACCCATAGCGGGAGGAAGAGCTCCTACGAGCAGTACTTC	CASTHSGRKSSYEQYF
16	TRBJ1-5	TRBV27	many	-	TGTGCCAGCAGTCCCGGACCGACTTATAGCAATCAGCCCCAGCATTTT	CASSPGPTYSNQPQHF
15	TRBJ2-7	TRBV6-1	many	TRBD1	TGTGCCAGCAGCCTAGGGACAGTTGAGTCCTACGAGCAGTACTTC	CASSLGTVESYEQYF
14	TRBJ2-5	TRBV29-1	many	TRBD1	TGCAGCTCTGGGACAGGGTTTGGCCAAGAGACCCAGTACTTC	CSSGTGFGQETQYF
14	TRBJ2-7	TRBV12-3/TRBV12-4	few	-	TGTGCCAGCAGTTTTGGGCAGAAAGTCTACGAGCAGTACTTC	CASSFGQKVYEQYF
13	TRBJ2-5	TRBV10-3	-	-	TGTGCCATCAGTGTATCGGAGAGGGAGACCCAGTACTTC	CAISVSERETQYF
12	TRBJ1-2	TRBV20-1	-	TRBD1	TGCAGACCAACCCGGGACAGCTATGGCTACACCTTC	CRPTRDSYGYTF
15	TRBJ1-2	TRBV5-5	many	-	TGTGCCAGCAGCCCTGGATTACAGGGTAACTATGGCTACACCTTC	CASSPGLQGNYGYTF
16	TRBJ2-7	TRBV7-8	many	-	TGTGCCAGCAGCTTAGCGCGTCTAATTAAGGGGGACCAGCAGTACTTC	CASSLARLIKGDQQYF
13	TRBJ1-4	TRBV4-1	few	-	TGCGCCAGCAGCCAAGCGGGGTCTGAAAAACTGTTTTTT	CASSQAGSEKLFF
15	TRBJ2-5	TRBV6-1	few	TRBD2	TGTGCCAGCAGTCCACTAGCGGGAGTGGGGGAGACCCAGTACTTC	CASSPLAGVGETQYF
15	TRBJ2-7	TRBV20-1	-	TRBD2	TGCAGTGCTAGAGATCCGGCGGGAGCGCCCTACGAGCAGTACTTC	CSARDPAGAPYEQYF
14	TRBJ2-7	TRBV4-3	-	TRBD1	TGCGCCAGCAGCCACCGGACAGGCCACTACGAGCAGTACTTC	CASSHRTGHYEQYF
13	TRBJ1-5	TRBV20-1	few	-	TGCAGTGCTAGAGTGGAAAGCAATCAGCCCCAGCATTTT	CSARVESNQPQHF
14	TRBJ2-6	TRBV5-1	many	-	TGCGCCAGCAGCGATAACTCTGGGGCCAACGTCCTGACTTTC	CASSDNSGANVLTF
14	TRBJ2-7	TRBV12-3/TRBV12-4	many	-	TGTGCCAGCAGTTTTGACGGGGGGCTCGTCGAGCAGTACTTC	CASSFDGGLVEQYF
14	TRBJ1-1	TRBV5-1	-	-	TGCGCCAGCAGCTTGTGGGGCACGGGCACTGAAGCTTTCTTT	CASSLWGTGTEAFF
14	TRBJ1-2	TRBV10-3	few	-	TGTGCCATCAGTGAGTCGAGTGGAGTCTATGGCTACACCTTC	CAISESSGVYGYTF
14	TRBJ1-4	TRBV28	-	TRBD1	TGTGCCAGCAGCTCAACAGGGGGTGTGGAAAAACTGTTTTTT	CASSSTGGVEKLFF
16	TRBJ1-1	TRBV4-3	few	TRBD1	TGCGCCAGCAGCCAAGATCCCGCAGGGGGCGCAACTGAAGCTTTCTTT	CASSQDPAGGATEAFF
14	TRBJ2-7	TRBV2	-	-	TGTGCCAGCAGGGACCCCGGGACATCGGGGGAGCAGTACTTC	CASRDPGTSGEQYF